The 18 T cell receptor beta chains presented below share a single source sample, sequenced in a study of shared clonotypes between healthy human individuals. CD45RO negativity and positive selection for CCR7 defined naive CD8 cells, a population that excluded terminally differentiated effector memory CD45RA+ cells. The table came from immunoSEQ multiplex PCR; TCRdb's copy has only in-frame clones and leaves some out. The table lists about 2.2 million clones, roughly 93% of them singletons, with about 1.7% in the top ten. The sequencing input was naive CD8+ T cells from PBMCs. Receptors were obtained from a man aged 18 to 29 in good health. Some clones in this sample may be carry-over from other donors' samples.

V is TRBV6-1 and J is TRBJ2-7; TRBD2 agrees at 8 bases. The CDR3 runs to 17 residues. Per the germline V gene, CDR1 is MNHNS and CDR2 is SASEGT. Trimming removed 2 bases from V and 2 bases from J; junction bases left unmatched: 11. CDR3 nucleotides: TGTGCCAGCAGTGAACGTTATGGGGGTAGCGGGACCTACGAGCAGTACTTC. Translated, it gives CASSERYGGSGTYEQYF.

The chain joins TRBV13 to TRBJ2-1, with D perhaps TRBD1 (6 bases). V lost 1 base, J lost 10 bases, and 11 bases lay in between. The CDR3 runs to 13 residues. CDR1 PRHDT and CDR2 FYEKMQ come from the germline V gene (reference sequence). CDR3 region: CASSLEGGLEQFF. In nucleotides, the CDR3 is TGTGCCAGCAGCTTAGAAGGGGGATTGGAGCAGTTCTTC.

The chain couples TRBV7-8 to TRBJ2-2, with 10 bases identical to TRBD2. The CDR3 has 16 residues. The germline CDR1 and CDR2 sequences are SGHVS and FQNEAQ. Trimming removed 5 bases from V and 7 bases from J; junction bases left unmatched: 10. CDR3 bases: TGTGCCAGCAGCGAATGGGGACTAGCGCCTGGCGGGGAGCTGTTTTTT. This gives the protein CASSEWGLAPGGELFF. The full variable domain, its missing parts supplied by reference TRBV7-8 and TRBJ2-2, is GAGVSQSPRYKVAKRGQDVALRCDPISGHVSLFWYQQALGQGPEFLTYFQNEAQLDKSGLPSDRFFAERPEGSVSTLKIQRTQQEDSAVYLCASSEWGLAPGGELFFGEGSRLTVL.

The V and J genes are TRBV19 and TRBJ2-2; a possible D gene is TRBD1 (6 bases). This CDR3 comprises 18 residues. Between the trimmed V and J ends, which lost 9 bases and 0 bases, there was a span of 23 bases. Germline V gene data show CDR1 as LNHDA and CDR2 as SQIVND (reference sequence). Here the CDR3 reads CASTLPTGPESNTGELFF. CDR3 nucleotide sequence: TGTGCCAGCACCCTACCGACAGGCCCTGAATCGAACACCGGGGAGCTGTTTTTT.

In the case of this clone: Additional DNA sequences in this sample encode the identical CDR3. The chain is built from TRBV28 and TRBJ1-1; D not resolved. The CDR3 extends over 13 amino acids. Germline V CDR1 and CDR2: MDHEN, SYDVKM. Trimming took 3 bases from V and 1 from J, leaving 6 bases between them. The chain's CDR3 is CASSFRSNTEAFF. CDR3 DNA sequence: TGTGCCAGCAGTTTTAGGTCGAACACTGAAGCTTTCTTT.

This chain uses TRBV2 with TRBJ1-3, with D uncertain. Per the germline V gene, CDR1 is SNHLY and CDR2 is FYNNEI. CDR3 length: 15 amino acids. V shed 2 bases and J shed 2 bases, with 10 bases lying between them. CDR3: CASSERPAAGNTIYF. The CDR3 bases are TGTGCCAGCAGTGAAAGGCCAGCCGCTGGAAACACCATATATTTT.

The chain's CDR3 is CASSGRPSSGNTIYF. CDR3 DNA sequence: TGTGCCAGCAGCGGACGTCCAAGCTCTGGAAACACCATATATTTT. This chain joins TRBV9 and TRBJ1-3; D gene unclear. This CDR3 comprises 15 residues. Per the germline V gene, CDR1 is SGDLS and CDR2 is YYNGEE. Trimming left V 3 bases short and J 0 bases short, with 10 bases between.

This clone was seen just once. The genes are TRBV6-6 and TRBJ2-2; possibly TRBD1 or TRBD2 for D (5 bases each). The CDR3 covers 13 residues. Germline assignment: CDR1 MNHNY and CDR2 SVGAGI (reference sequence). The V gene lost 8 bases and the J gene lost 4 bases, with 11 bases spanning the gap. CDR3 bases: TGTGCCAGCCGGGACGGCACCACCGGGGAGCTGTTTTTT. Translated: CASRDGTTGELFF.

This clone was counted once. Other DNA sequences in this specimen translate into the identical CDR3. The rearrangement joins TRBV9 to TRBJ1-1; D remains unclear. The CDR3 contains 12 residues. Trimming pared 0 bases from V and 3 bases from J, leaving 3 bases between. Germline V lookup: CDR1 SGDLS, CDR2 YYNGEE. CDR3 sequence: CASSVADTEAFF. The CDR3 region has the DNA TGTGCCAGCAGCGTAGCGGACACTGAAGCTTTCTTT.

The chain links TRBV9 to TRBJ2-7, with D unclear. Deletions cut 0 bases from V and 2 bases from J, with 9 bases between. CDR3 length: 14 residues. CDR1 is SGDLS and CDR2 is YYNGEE in the germline V gene. This CDR3 reads CASSVAPLTYEQYF. CDR3 sequence (DNA): TGTGCCAGCAGCGTAGCGCCCCTCACCTACGAGCAGTACTTC.

This clone occurred a few times. Different DNA sequences within this sample yield the same CDR3. The rearrangement links TRBV7-9 to TRBJ2-7; the D is unclear. CDR1 and CDR2 (germline): SEHNR, FQNEAQ (reference sequence). The CDR3 totals 13 residues. Trimming pared 1 base from V and 0 bases from J, leaving 4 bases between. CDR3 in amino acids: CASSLGPSYEQYF. In DNA form, the CDR3 reads TGTGCCAGCAGCTTAGGGCCCTCCTACGAGCAGTACTTC.

Worth noting for this clone: The sample contains more than one DNA sequence encoding this CDR3. CDR3 sequence reads: CASSPGQGTDTQYF. CDR3 sequence (DNA): TGTGCCAGCAGCCCTGGACAGGGCACAGATACGCAGTATTTT. This chain links TRBV7-9 with TRBJ2-3; TRBD1 agrees at 7 bases. This CDR3 contains 14 residues. The V gene's germline CDR1 is SEHNR and CDR2 FQNEAQ (reference sequence). With V trimmed by 5 bases and J by 1 base, 3 bases remained unmatched.

Turning to this clone: Other DNA sequences in this specimen translate into the identical CDR3. This sequence joins TRBV19 and TRBJ2-1, with unresolved D. This CDR3 contains 15 residues. CDR1 and CDR2 from the germline V gene are LNHDA and SQIVND (reference sequence). V lost 3 bases and J 0 bases, leaving 9 bases between the germline ends. CDR3 in DNA: TGTGCCAGTAGTATTACCGGATCCTCCTACAATGAGCAGTTCTTC. Translation gives CASSITGSSYNEQFF. Based on the CDR3 plus reference TRBV19 and TRBJ2-1, the full variable domain is DGGITQSPKYLFRKEGQNVTLSCEQNLNHDAMYWYRQDPGQGLRLIYYSQIVNDFQKGDIAEGYSVSREKKESFPLTVTSAQKNPTAFYLCASSITGSSYNEQFFGPGTRLTVL.

This chain joins TRBV4-1 and TRBJ2-7; the match to TRBD2 covers 9 bases. The CDR3 totals 16 residues. V shed 2 bases, J shed 2 bases, and the junction held 7 bases outside the gene matches. Germline CDR1 and CDR2: MGHRA and YSYEKL. The CDR3 bases are TGCGCCAGCAGCCAAACGCCCGAGCGGGGGGCCTACGAGCAGTACTTC. Its translation: CASSQTPERGAYEQYF.

The chain employs TRBV5-5 and TRBJ2-7; unclear D gene. V lost 3 bases and J 0 bases, leaving 13 bases between the germline ends. The CDR3 length is 15 residues. CDR1 and CDR2 from the germline V gene are SGHKS and YYEKEE (reference sequence). Here the CDR3 DNA reads TGTGCCAGCAGCTCGACCGTTACGAGCTCCTACGAGCAGTACTTC. Amino acids: CASSSTVTSSYEQYF.

The rearrangement links TRBV5-6 to TRBJ2-1, with 9 bases matching TRBD2. This CDR3 spans 16 amino acids. V lost 2 bases, J lost 0 bases, and 3 bases stayed unmatched. The germline gives CDR1 SGHDT, CDR2 YYEEEE. CDR3 residues: CASSLASGVSYNEQFF. In DNA, the CDR3 is TGTGCCAGCAGCTTAGCTAGCGGGGTCTCCTACAATGAGCAGTTCTTC.

The chain employs TRBV6-5 and TRBJ1-1; a weak D match, TRBD1 (6 bases). This CDR3 contains 13 residues. Germline CDR1 and CDR2: MNHEY and SVGAGI. V was cut by 5 bases and J by 3 bases, with 10 bases left in between. The CDR3 DNA follows: TGTGCCAGCAGTGTGGGGGCGGACACTGAAGCTTTCTTT. Protein: CASSVGADTEAFF.

The CDR3 reads CASKGQGNYGYTF. The CDR3 DNA reads as TGTGCCAGCAAAGGACAGGGGAACTATGGCTACACCTTC. The gene calls are TRBV11-2 and TRBJ1-2, with 9 bases aligning to TRBD1. This CDR3 contains 13 residues. V was clipped by 7 bases and J by 2 bases; unmatched bases: 2. Per the germline V gene, CDR1 is SGHAT and CDR2 is FQNNGV.